This T cell receptor beta chain was recorded in a study of T cell repertoires in cytomegalovirus infection. Across the study: It was the public TCR beta signatures that indicated both CMV infection and matching HLA type.

TCRdb passed the reads through MiXCR, listing each CDR3 protein once. The sample holds about 80,000 distinct CDR3 sequences, 3.5% to 4.5% seen once. Germline CDR1 SGHKS, CDR2 YYEKEE (reference sequence). The CDR3 covers 14 residues. Trimming took off 0 bases at V and 6 bases at J, with 12 bases between the two ends. Study-level results: Summed frequency of shared TCR beta families picked out CMV carriers who also had the relevant HLA. CMV-specific TCR beta clonotypes restricted by HLA-C were the ones dominating the ex vivo response.

At least ten counts were recorded for this clonotype. Its cognate antigen is unknown. The chain has TRBV5-5 and TRBJ1-2, with D uncertain. The origin of this receptor is a human donor in good health (CMV status not recorded). Some clones in this sample may be carry-over from other donors' samples. Input material: PBMCs. CDR3: CASSLDGHPDGYTF. CDR3 DNA: TGTGCCAGCAGCTTGGACGGGCATCCCGATGGCTACACCTTC.